This T cell receptor beta chain was captured by sequencing in a study of beta chain features in type 1 diabetes. Germline values: CDR1 MNHNY, CDR2 SVGAGI (reference sequence). CDR3 length equals 12 residues. Deletions cut 2 bases from V and 6 bases from J, with 4 bases between. General study findings and limits: Type 1 diabetes patients had moderately but significantly shorter TCRB CDR3s in all four CD4+ subsets.

Investigators reverse transcribed all isolated RNA, so they sequenced expressed TCRB transcripts. Using immunoSEQ multiplex PCR, the repertoire was profiled, and TCRdb retains in-frame clones only, with some absent. The sample includes roughly 730,000 clones, about an eighth of them seen just once. On this clone: Its matching antigen is unknown.

The sequence was obtained from a young man with type 1 diabetes. Sequencing used naive CD4+ T cells from blood. This rearrangement joins TRBV6-6 to TRBJ2-2; D unclear. The CDR3 bases are TGTGCCAGCAGTTACCAGTCCGGGGAGCTGTTTTTT. Protein: CASSYQSGELFF.